This T cell receptor beta chain was identified during a study of blood T cell repertoires in COVID-19. This CDR3 has 13 amino acids. V dropped 2 bases and J dropped 4 bases, with 8 bases sitting between them. Germline CDR1 reads MDHEN; CDR2 reads SYDVKM. Produced via immunoSEQ multiplex PCR; TCRdb's table is partial and in-frame only. The sample includes roughly 60,000 clones, 84% seen only once; the top ten take around 16%. The source of this sequence is a man aged 60 to 69 with COVID-19, enrolled during active disease. The chain employs TRBV28 and TRBJ1-2, with unresolved D. The sequencing input was peripheral blood. CDR3 sequence reads: CASSLKEGYGYTF. The CDR3 nucleotides read TGTGCCAGCAGTTTAAAGGAGGGCTATGGCTACACCTTC.